This T cell receptor beta chain stems from a study of blood T cell repertoires in COVID-19. In the study overall: PBMCs, B-cell-depleted T cells, or T cells provided the cDNA or gDNA that made up the material.

Study processing details: Reference gene primer amplification yielded estimated nucleated cell counts. The data were produced by immunoSEQ multiplex PCR, yet TCRdb's version contains in-frame clones alone and is incomplete. That table gives V, J and clone size, and the DNA gave D and trimming. The sample shows 100,000 or so clones, roughly 81% of them seen only once. Material: peripheral blood. The TCR sequence derives from a woman in her 70s with acute or convalescent COVID-19.

DNA of the CDR3: TGTGCCTGGAGCCTGACTAGCGGCCAAGAGACCCAGTACTTC. Its translation: CAWSLTSGQETQYF. V and J are TRBV30 and TRBJ2-5; 9 nucleotides agree with TRBD2. From germline, CDR1 is GTSNPN and CDR2 SVGIG (reference sequence). V lost 3 bases and J lost 1; bases outside the gene matches: 3. The CDR3 covers 14 residues.